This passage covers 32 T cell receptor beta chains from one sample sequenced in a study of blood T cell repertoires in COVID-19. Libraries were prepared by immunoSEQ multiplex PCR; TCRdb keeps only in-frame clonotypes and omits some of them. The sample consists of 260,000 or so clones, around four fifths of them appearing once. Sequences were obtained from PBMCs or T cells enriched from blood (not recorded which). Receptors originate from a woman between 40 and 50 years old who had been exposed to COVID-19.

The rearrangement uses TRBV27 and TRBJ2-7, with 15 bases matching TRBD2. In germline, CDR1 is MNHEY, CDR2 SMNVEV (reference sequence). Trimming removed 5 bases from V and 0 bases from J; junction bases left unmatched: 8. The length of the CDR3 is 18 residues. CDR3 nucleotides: TGTGCCAGCAGTCCAGGACTAGCGGGGGGGCTTTACTCCTACGAGCAGTACTTC. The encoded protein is CASSPGLAGGLYSYEQYF.

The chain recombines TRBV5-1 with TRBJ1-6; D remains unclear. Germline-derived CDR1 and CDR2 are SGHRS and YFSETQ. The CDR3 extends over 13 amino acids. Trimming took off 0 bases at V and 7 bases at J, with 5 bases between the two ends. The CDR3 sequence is CASSLAQNSPLHF. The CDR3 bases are TGCGCCAGCAGCTTGGCACAGAATTCACCCCTCCACTTT.

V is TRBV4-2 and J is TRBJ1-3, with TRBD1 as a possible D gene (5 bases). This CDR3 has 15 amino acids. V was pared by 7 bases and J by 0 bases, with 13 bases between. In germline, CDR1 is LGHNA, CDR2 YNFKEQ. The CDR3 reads CASKGLRSSGNTIYF. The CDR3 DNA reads TGTGCCAGCAAGGGACTAAGGAGCTCTGGAAACACCATATATTTT.

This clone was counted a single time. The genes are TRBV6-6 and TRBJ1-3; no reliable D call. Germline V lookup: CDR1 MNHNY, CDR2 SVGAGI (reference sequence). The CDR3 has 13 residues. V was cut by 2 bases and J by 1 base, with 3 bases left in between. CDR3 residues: CASSYRSGNTIYF. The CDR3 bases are TGTGCCAGCAGTTACCGGTCTGGAAACACCATATATTTT.

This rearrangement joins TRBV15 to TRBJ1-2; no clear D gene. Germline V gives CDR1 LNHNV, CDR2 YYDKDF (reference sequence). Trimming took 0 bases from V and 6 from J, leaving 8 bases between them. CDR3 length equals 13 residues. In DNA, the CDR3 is TGTGCCACCAGCAGAGACGGGGTGGATGGCTACACCTTC. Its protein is CATSRDGVDGYTF.

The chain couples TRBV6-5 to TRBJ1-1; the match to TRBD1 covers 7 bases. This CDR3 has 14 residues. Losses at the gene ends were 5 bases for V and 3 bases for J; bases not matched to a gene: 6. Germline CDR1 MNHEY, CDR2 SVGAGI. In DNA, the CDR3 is TGTGCCAGCAGTCCGGGACAGCCGTACACTGAAGCTTTCTTT. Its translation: CASSPGQPYTEAFF.

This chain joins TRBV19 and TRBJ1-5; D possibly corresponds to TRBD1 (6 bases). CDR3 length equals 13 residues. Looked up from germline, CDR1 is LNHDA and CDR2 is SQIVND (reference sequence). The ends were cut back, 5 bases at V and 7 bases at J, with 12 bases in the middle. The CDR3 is CASSPERGQPQHF. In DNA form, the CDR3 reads TGTGCCAGTAGTCCAGAGAGGGGGCAGCCCCAGCATTTT.

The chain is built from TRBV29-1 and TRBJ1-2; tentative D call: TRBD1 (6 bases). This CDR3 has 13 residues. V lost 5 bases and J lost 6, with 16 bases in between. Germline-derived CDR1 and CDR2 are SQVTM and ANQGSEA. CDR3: CSVRHTGLDGYTF. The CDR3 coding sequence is TGCAGCGTTAGACATACAGGGCTTGATGGCTACACCTTC. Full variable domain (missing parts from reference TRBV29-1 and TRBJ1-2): SAVISQKPSRDICQRGTSLTIQCQVDSQVTMMFWYRQQPGQSLTLIATANQGSEATYESGFVIDKFPISRPNLTFSTLTVSNMSPEDSSIYLCSVRHTGLDGYTFGSGTRLTVV.

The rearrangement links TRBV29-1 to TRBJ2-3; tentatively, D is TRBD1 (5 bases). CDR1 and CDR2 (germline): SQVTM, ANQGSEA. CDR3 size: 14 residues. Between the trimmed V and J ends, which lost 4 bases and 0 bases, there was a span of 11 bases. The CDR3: CSVGQSTSTDTQYF. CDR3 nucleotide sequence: TGCAGCGTTGGACAGTCGACTAGCACAGATACGCAGTATTTT.

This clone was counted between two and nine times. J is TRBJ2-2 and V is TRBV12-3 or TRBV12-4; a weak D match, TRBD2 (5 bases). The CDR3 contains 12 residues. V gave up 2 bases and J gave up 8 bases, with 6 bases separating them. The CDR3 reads CASSLSGGELFF. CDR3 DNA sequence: TGTGCCAGCAGTTTATCGGGAGGGGAGCTGTTTTTT.

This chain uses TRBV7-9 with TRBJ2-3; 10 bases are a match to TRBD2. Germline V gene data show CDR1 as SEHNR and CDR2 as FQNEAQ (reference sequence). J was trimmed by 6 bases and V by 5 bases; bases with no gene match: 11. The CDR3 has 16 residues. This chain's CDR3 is CASSVSSLAGVDTQYF. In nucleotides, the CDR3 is TGTGCCAGCAGCGTATCTAGCCTAGCGGGGGTGGATACGCAGTATTTT.

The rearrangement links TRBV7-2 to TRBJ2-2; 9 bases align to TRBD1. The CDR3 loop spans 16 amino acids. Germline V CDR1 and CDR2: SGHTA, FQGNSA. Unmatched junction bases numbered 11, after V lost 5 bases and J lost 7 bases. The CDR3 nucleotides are TGTGCCAGCAGCAGCGGGGACAGGGTTAGGAGCGGGGAGCTGTTTTTT. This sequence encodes CASSSGDRVRSGELFF.

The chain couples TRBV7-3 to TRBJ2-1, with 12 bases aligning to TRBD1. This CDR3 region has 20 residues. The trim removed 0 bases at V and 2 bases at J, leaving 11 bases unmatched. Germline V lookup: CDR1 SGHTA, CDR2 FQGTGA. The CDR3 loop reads CASSLTPSSGTGGAYNEQFF. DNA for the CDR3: TGTGCCAGCAGCTTAACCCCATCGTCCGGGACAGGGGGCGCCTACAATGAGCAGTTCTTC.

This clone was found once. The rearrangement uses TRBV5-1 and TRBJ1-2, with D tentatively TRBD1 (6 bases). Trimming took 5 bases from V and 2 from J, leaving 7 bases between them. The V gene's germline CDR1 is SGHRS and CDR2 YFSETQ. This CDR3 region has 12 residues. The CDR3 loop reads CASRDRNYGYTF. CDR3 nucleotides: TGCGCCAGCAGAGACAGGAACTATGGCTACACCTTC.

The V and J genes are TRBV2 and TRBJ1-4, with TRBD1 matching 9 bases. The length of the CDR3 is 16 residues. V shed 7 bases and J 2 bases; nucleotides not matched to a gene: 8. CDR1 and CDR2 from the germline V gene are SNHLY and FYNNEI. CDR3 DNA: TGTGCCAGCACCGTACAGGGGGCGCGGACTAATGAAAAACTGTTTTTT. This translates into CASTVQGARTNEKLFF.

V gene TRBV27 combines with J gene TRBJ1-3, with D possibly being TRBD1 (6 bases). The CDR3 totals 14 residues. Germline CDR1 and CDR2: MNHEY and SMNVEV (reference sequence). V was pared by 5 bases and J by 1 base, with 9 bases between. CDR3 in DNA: TGTGCCAGCAGTCAACAGGGTTCTGGAAACACCATATATTTT. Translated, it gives CASSQQGSGNTIYF.

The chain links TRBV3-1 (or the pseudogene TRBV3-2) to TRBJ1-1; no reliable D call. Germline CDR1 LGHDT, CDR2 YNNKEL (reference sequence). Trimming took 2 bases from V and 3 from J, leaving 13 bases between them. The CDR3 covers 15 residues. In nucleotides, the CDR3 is TGTGCCAGCAGCCAATTGAGGGATGCGCACACTGAAGCTTTCTTT. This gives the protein CASSQLRDAHTEAFF.

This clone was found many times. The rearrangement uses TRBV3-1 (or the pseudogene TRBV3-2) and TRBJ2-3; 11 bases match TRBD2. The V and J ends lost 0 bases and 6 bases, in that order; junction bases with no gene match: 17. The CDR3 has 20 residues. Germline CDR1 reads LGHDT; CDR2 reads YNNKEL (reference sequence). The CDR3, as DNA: TGTGCCAGCAGCCAAGAAGTCTTCGGGCTAGCGGGGGGCGCCCGGGATACGCAGTATTTT. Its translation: CASSQEVFGLAGGARDTQYF.

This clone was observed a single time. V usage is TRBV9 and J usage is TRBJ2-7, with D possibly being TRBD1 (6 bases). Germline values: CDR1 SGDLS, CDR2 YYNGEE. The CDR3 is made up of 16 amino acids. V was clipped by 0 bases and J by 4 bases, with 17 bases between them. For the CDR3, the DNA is TGTGCCAGCAGCGTAGTTCCAGGGGAGTCATTTTACGAGCAGTACTTC. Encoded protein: CASSVVPGESFYEQYF.

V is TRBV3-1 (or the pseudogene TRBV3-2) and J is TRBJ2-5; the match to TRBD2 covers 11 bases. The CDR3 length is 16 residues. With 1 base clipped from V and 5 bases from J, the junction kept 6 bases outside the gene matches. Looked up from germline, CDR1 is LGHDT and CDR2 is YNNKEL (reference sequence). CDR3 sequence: CASSQGGSGGAETQYF. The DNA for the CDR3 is TGTGCCAGCAGCCAAGGAGGTAGCGGGGGGGCGGAGACCCAGTACTTC.

CDR3 in amino acids: CASIAAGGPYNEQFF. CDR3 bases: TGTGCCAGCATCGCGGCGGGGGGACCTTACAATGAGCAGTTCTTC. J is TRBJ2-1 and V is TRBV6-7, with 8 bases lining up with TRBD2. TRBV6-7 is an open reading frame whose function is uncertain. This CDR3 comprises 15 residues. V shed 7 bases, J shed 4 bases, and the junction held 9 bases outside the gene matches.

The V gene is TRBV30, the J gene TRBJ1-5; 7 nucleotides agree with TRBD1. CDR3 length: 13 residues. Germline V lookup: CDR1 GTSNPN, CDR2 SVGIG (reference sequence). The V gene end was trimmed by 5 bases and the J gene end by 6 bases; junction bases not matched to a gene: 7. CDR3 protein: CAWDREGGQPQHF. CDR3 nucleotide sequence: TGTGCCTGGGACAGGGAAGGTGGTCAGCCCCAGCATTTT.

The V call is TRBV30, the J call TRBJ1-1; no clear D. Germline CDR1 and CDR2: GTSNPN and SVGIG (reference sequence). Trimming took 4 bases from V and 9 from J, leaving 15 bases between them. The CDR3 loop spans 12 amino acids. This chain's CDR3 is CAWIPRTLQAFF. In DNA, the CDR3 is TGTGCCTGGATCCCCAGAACCCTCCAAGCTTTCTTT.

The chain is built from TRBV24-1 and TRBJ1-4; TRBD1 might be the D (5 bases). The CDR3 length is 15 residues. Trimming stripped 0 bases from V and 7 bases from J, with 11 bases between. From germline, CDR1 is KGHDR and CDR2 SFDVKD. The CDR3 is CATSDLTAGGEKLFF. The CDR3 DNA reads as TGTGCCACCAGTGATTTGACGGCGGGGGGTGAAAAACTGTTTTTT.

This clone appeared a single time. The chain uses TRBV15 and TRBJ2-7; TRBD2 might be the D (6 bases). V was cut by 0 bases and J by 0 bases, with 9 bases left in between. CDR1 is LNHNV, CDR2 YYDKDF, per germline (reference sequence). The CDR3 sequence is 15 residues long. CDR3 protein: CATSRDRGYSYEQYF. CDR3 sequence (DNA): TGTGCCACCAGCAGAGATCGGGGGTACTCCTACGAGCAGTACTTC.

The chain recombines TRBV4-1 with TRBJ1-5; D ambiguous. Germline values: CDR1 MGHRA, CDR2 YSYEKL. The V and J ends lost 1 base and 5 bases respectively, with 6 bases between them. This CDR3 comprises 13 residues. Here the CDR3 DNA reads TGCGCCAGCAGCCAAGTGACACATCAGCCCCAGCATTTT. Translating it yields CASSQVTHQPQHF.

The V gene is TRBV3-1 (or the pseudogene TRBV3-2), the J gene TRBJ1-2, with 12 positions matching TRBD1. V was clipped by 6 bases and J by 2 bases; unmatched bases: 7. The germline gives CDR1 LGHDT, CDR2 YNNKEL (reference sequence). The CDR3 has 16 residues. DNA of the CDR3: TGTGCCAGCAGTCCCGGGACAGGGGGCGAAAACTATGGCTACACCTTC. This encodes CASSPGTGGENYGYTF.

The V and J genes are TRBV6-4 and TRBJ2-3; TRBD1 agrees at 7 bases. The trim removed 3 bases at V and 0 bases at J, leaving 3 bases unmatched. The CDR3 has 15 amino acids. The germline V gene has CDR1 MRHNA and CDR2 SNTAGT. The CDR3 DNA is TGTGCCAGCAGTGAGATGGGACAGAGCACAGATACGCAGTATTTT. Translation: CASSEMGQSTDTQYF.

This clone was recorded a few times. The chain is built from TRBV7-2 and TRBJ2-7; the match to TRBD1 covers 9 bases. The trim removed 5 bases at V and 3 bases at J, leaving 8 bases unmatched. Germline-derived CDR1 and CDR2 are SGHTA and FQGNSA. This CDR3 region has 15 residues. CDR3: CASSLGGQGGYEQYF. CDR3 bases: TGTGCCAGCAGCCTGGGGGGACAGGGAGGCTACGAGCAGTACTTC.

CDR3 region: CASSPGDTEAFF. CDR3 in DNA: TGTGCCAGCAGCCCAGGGGACACTGAAGCTTTCTTT. The chain is built from TRBV7-9 and TRBJ1-1; D possibly corresponds to TRBD1 (6 bases). This CDR3 spans 12 amino acids. Deletions cut 5 bases from V and 3 bases from J, with 7 bases between. The germline V gene encodes CDR1 SEHNR and CDR2 FQNEAQ (reference sequence). The whole variable domain, remainder taken from reference TRBV7-9 and TRBJ1-1, is DTGVSQNPRHKITKRGQNVTFRCDPISEHNRLYWYRQTLGQGPEFLTYFQNEAQLEKSRLLSDRFSAERPKGSFSTLEIQRTEQGDSAMYLCASSPGDTEAFFGQGTRLTVV.

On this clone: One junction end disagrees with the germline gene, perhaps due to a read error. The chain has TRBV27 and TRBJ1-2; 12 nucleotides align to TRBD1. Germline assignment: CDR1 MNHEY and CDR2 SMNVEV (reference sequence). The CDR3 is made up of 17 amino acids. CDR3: CTSSTRDRGLHNYGYTF. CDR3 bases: TGTACCAGCAGTACCCGGGACAGGGGGCTACATAACTATGGCTACACCTTC.

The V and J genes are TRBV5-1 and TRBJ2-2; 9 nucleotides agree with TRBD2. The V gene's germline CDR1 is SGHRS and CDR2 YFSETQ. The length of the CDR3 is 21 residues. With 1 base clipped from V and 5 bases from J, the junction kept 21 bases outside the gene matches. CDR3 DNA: TGCGCCAGCAGCTTGTCCCCCGGCGGGCTAGCGGGGACCGGGAGGACCGGGGAGCTGTTTTTT. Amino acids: CASSLSPGGLAGTGRTGELFF.